These 25 T cell receptor beta chains were sequenced from one sample in a study of CD8 T cells in Susac syndrome. Reverse transcription used roughly 0.5 to 1 ug RNA and random hexamers. TCRdb used MiXCR to reprocess the immunoSEQ multiplex PCR reads, holding one entry per CDR3 protein. The table includes some 180,000 distinct CDR3 sequences, about 95% detected once. The sequencing sample was made of CD4+ T cells from PBMCs. The receptors shown here come from a human donor in good health.

The rearrangement links TRBV2 to TRBJ2-7; 11 bases match TRBD1. The CDR3 runs 14 residues. J lost 6 bases, V lost 4 bases, and 5 bases had no gene match. Germline assignment: CDR1 SNHLY and CDR2 FYNNEI. The CDR3, as DNA: TGTGCCAGCAGTGGCTGGACAGGGGGCGGCGAGCAGTACTTC. Translating gives CASSGWTGGGEQYF.

The chain carries TRBV29-1 and TRBJ2-5, with unresolved D. The CDR3 is made up of 10 amino acids. Per the germline V gene, CDR1 is SQVTM and CDR2 is ANQGSEA. V was trimmed by 0 bases and J by 6 bases, leaving 2 bases between them. The CDR3, as DNA: TGCAGCGTTGAAGAGAAGACCCAGTACTTC. The encoded protein is CSVEEKTQYF.

The chain joins TRBV29-1 to TRBJ1-2, with 8 bases that match TRBD1. Trimming removed 6 bases from V and 6 bases from J; junction bases left unmatched: 6. The CDR3 runs 12 residues. Germline CDR1 is SQVTM and CDR2 is ANQGSEA. CDR3 amino acids: CSVADRGHGYTF. CDR3 bases: TGCAGCGTAGCCGACAGGGGTCATGGCTACACCTTC.

The J gene is TRBJ2-3, the V gene TRBV4-2; no firm D call. Looked up from germline, CDR1 is LGHNA and CDR2 is YNFKEQ. This CDR3 is 14 amino acids long. The V end was cut by 3 bases, the J end by 2 bases, with 9 bases between. CDR3 amino acids: CASSHTNPTDTQYF. CDR3 coding DNA: TGTGCCAGCAGCCACACAAACCCCACAGATACGCAGTATTTT.

This chain uses TRBV29-1 with TRBJ1-1, with D possibly matching TRBD1 (6 bases). The CDR3 totals 12 residues. Trimming cost V 7 bases and J 1 base, with 10 bases left between them. Germline loops: CDR1 SQVTM, CDR2 ANQGSEA. The CDR3 spells CSALTGNTEAFF. In nucleotides, the CDR3 is TGCAGCGCCCTGACAGGGAACACTGAAGCTTTCTTT.

The rearrangement uses TRBV11-2 and TRBJ2-2; D gene ambiguous. Per the germline V gene, CDR1 is SGHAT and CDR2 is FQNNGV. Trimming removed 5 bases at V and 11 bases at J, with 9 bases between. The CDR3 contains 11 residues. Here the CDR3 reads CASSPEGELFF. The DNA of the CDR3 is TGTGCCAGCAGCCCGGAAGGAGAGCTGTTTTTT.

CDR3 coding DNA: TGCAGCGTTGATAAGCTAAGTGGGACCTACGAGCAGTACTTC. Residues: CSVDKLSGTYEQYF. The chain links TRBV29-1 to TRBJ2-7; D not certain. CDR1 and CDR2 (germline): SQVTM, ANQGSEA. The V gene lost 3 bases and the J gene lost 2 bases, with 14 bases spanning the gap. The CDR3 consists of 14 residues.

The chain is built from TRBV30 and TRBJ1-5; D is undetermined. Trimming removed 2 bases from V and 3 bases from J, with 11 bases in between. CDR1 GTSNPN and CDR2 SVGIG come from the germline V gene (reference sequence). CDR3 length: 14 amino acids. The CDR3 reads CAWSLDPYNQPQHF. The CDR3 bases are TGTGCCTGGAGTCTGGACCCCTACAATCAGCCCCAGCATTTT.

The V call is TRBV25-1, the J call TRBJ2-1; 10 bases are a match to TRBD1. This CDR3 region has 13 residues. Germline V gene lookup returns CDR1 MGHDK and CDR2 SYGVNS. The trim removed 9 bases at V and 7 bases at J, leaving 6 bases unmatched. The CDR3 is CASIPGQGNEQFF. In DNA, the CDR3 is TGTGCCAGTATCCCGGGACAGGGGAATGAGCAGTTCTTC.

V usage is TRBV20-1 and J usage is TRBJ2-5, with D possibly matching TRBD2 (6 bases). Looked up from germline, CDR1 is DFQATT and CDR2 is SNEGSKA (reference sequence). The CDR3 consists of 15 residues. V was pared by 3 bases and J by 6 bases, with 20 bases between. The CDR3: CSASQADYTRQTQYF. The CDR3 region has the DNA TGCAGTGCTAGTCAGGCGGACTATACACGTCAGACCCAGTACTTC.

The chain couples TRBV20-1 to TRBJ1-5; D call uncertain. This CDR3 region has 13 residues. CDR1 DFQATT and CDR2 SNEGSKA come from the germline V gene (reference sequence). V lost 3 bases and J 0 bases, leaving 6 bases between the germline ends. The CDR3 nucleotides read TGCAGTGCTAGTTCGGCTAGCAATCAGCCCCAGCATTTT. Its translation is CSASSASNQPQHF.

V is TRBV12-3 or TRBV12-4 and J is TRBJ1-1; unclear D gene. The CDR3 sequence is 11 residues long. Trimming pared 10 bases from V and 11 bases from J, leaving 17 bases between. The CDR3 sequence: CATHWARSAFF. CDR3 nucleotides: TGTGCCACGCATTGGGCGCGTTCGGCTTTCTTT.

The chain couples TRBV3-1 to TRBJ1-5; D is unresolved. The V and J ends lost 0 bases and 4 bases respectively, with 7 bases between them. This CDR3 is 14 amino acids long. The germline V gene has CDR1 LGHDT and CDR2 YNNKEL (reference sequence). CDR3 amino acids: CASSQDPGNQPQHF. CDR3 nucleotide sequence: TGTGCCAGCAGCCAAGATCCGGGTAATCAGCCCCAGCATTTT.

V and J are TRBV20-1 and TRBJ1-5; D not certain. Germline-derived CDR1 and CDR2 are DFQATT and SNEGSKA (reference sequence). Trimming took off 6 bases at V and 2 bases at J, with 8 bases between the two ends. The CDR3 runs 12 residues. CDR3 protein: CSAGQGNQPQHF. CDR3 sequence (DNA): TGCAGTGCCGGGCAGGGCAATCAGCCCCAGCATTTT.

The V gene is TRBV29-1, the J gene TRBJ1-2; D is uncertain. Trimming took off 3 bases at V and 1 base at J, with 6 bases between the two ends. Looked up from germline, CDR1 is SQVTM and CDR2 is ANQGSEA. The CDR3 extends over 12 amino acids. The CDR3 nucleotides are TGCAGCGTTGACATGGATAACTATGGCTACACCTTC. Its translation is CSVDMDNYGYTF.

The V call is TRBV2, the J call TRBJ1-1; tentative D call: TRBD1 (5 bases). V dropped 6 bases and J dropped 6 bases, with 14 bases sitting between them. This CDR3 has 13 residues. Germline assignment: CDR1 SNHLY and CDR2 FYNNEI. CDR3 sequence reads: CASSTVTGSEAFF. In nucleotides, the CDR3 is TGTGCCAGCAGCACGGTCACAGGCTCTGAAGCTTTCTTT.

CDR3 amino acids: CAWTPQRGSYNEQFF. The CDR3 DNA reads TGTGCCTGGACCCCACAGCGGGGGTCCTACAATGAGCAGTTCTTC. The rearrangement links TRBV30 to TRBJ2-1; TRBD2 matches at 8 bases. Germline V gene sequence: CDR1 GTSNPN, CDR2 SVGIG (reference sequence). The CDR3 loop spans 15 amino acids. V gave up 4 bases and J gave up 1 base; unmatched junction bases: 6.

This chain connects TRBV28 to TRBJ1-4; D is uncertain. V was pared by 8 bases and J by 9 bases, with 13 bases between. CDR3 length: 12 amino acids. Germline lookup yields CDR1 MDHEN and CDR2 SYDVKM. As DNA, the CDR3 is TGTGCCAGCCTAGGCAATGAGAAAAAACTGTTTTTT. Protein: CASLGNEKKLFF. The full variable domain, completed using reference TRBV28 and TRBJ1-4, is DVKVTQSSRYLVKRTGEKVFLECVQDMDHENMFWYRQDPGLGLRLIYFSYDVKMKEKGDIPEGYSVSREKKERFSLILESASTNQTSMYLCASLGNEKKLFFGSGTQLSVL.

The rearrangement joins TRBV19 to TRBJ2-6; 7 nucleotides match TRBD1. Trimming cost V 10 bases and J 1 base; bases outside gene matches: 13. The CDR3 loop spans 17 amino acids. Germline values: CDR1 LNHDA, CDR2 SQIVND (reference sequence). DNA for the CDR3: TGTGCCACCTTACCCGGGACAGCAAGATCTGGGGCCAACGTCCTGACTTTC. It translates to CATLPGTARSGANVLTF.

This clonotype showed up just once. The CDR3 DNA follows: TGTGCCAGTAGTATATATGGGACTGAAGCTTTCTTT. Its translation: CASSIYGTEAFF. This chain joins TRBV19 and TRBJ1-1; D gene ambiguous. Trimming took off 2 bases at V and 5 bases at J, with 6 bases between the two ends. The CDR3 is 12 amino acids. The V gene's germline CDR1 is LNHDA and CDR2 SQIVND (reference sequence).

The gene calls are TRBV30 and TRBJ2-3; 8 positions match TRBD2. This CDR3 has 13 amino acids. Germline CDR1 reads GTSNPN; CDR2 reads SVGIG (reference sequence). V shed 3 bases, J shed 8 bases, and the junction held 7 bases outside the gene matches. CDR3 coding DNA: TGTGCCTGGAGGGCCGGCGGGAGGTCTACGCAGTATTTT. Translating gives CAWRAGGRSTQYF.

The chain recombines TRBV6-2 or TRBV6-3 with TRBJ2-5; 12 bases agree with TRBD2. Germline lookup yields CDR1 MNHEY and CDR2 SVGEGT. CDR3 length: 19 amino acids. V was clipped by 5 bases and J by 5 bases; unmatched bases: 18. CDR3 protein: CASSPDRLAGVSIEETQYF. Written as DNA, the CDR3 is TGTGCCAGCAGTCCCGACCGACTAGCGGGAGTGAGCATCGAGGAGACCCAGTACTTC.

The CDR3 DNA reads as TGTGCCAGCAGCTTCGATTCGAACACCGGGGAGCTGTTTTTT. It specifies CASSFDSNTGELFF. The chain combines TRBV7-9 with TRBJ2-2; D is ambiguous. Between the trimmed V and J ends, which lost 3 bases and 0 bases, there was a span of 5 bases. CDR3 length: 14 residues. Germline CDR1 and CDR2: SEHNR and FQNEAQ (reference sequence).

This chain joins TRBV4-3 and TRBJ2-2; no definite D call. V lost 4 bases and J lost 3, with 15 bases in between. The CDR3 totals 16 residues. Germline lookup yields CDR1 LGHNA and CDR2 YSLEER. CDR3 bases: TGCGCCAGCAGCCTCGGGCTGGGCGAGTACACCGGGGAGCTGTTTTTT. Translating it yields CASSLGLGEYTGELFF.

The chain joins TRBV24-1 to TRBJ2-7; D is unresolved. Looked up from germline, CDR1 is KGHDR and CDR2 is SFDVKD. The CDR3 runs 15 residues. Trimming took 5 bases from V and 0 from J, leaving 13 bases between them. CDR3 residues: CATSAGQPSSYEQYF. CDR3 coding DNA: TGTGCCACCAGTGCCGGGCAGCCAAGCTCCTACGAGCAGTACTTC.